This T cell receptor (beta chain) is drawn from a study of cytotoxic CD8 clonotypes in ibrutinib-treated CLL. The V and J ends lost 6 bases and 0 bases, in that order; junction bases with no gene match: 7. Germline CDR1 and CDR2: SNHLY and FYNNEI. This CDR3 contains 15 residues. Only in-frame clones appear in the TCRdb table, and some are missing; sequencing was by immunoSEQ multiplex PCR. The data contain 150,000 to 200,000 clones, roughly 88% of them singletons. About this clone: The antigen remains unidentified.

Overall study results and limits: In comparison with age-matched healthy donors, baseline clonality was higher and tracked circulating CD8+ T-cell counts.

The source material was PBMCs, sampled at disease progression, from a patient treated with ibrutinib. This TCR derives from a human donor with chronic lymphocytic leukemia. The chain employs TRBV2 and TRBJ2-7, with TRBD1 matching over 8 bases. The CDR3 protein is CASRGDRLSSYEQYF. The CDR3 DNA reads as TGTGCCAGCAGGGGGGACAGGCTGAGCTCCTACGAGCAGTACTTC.